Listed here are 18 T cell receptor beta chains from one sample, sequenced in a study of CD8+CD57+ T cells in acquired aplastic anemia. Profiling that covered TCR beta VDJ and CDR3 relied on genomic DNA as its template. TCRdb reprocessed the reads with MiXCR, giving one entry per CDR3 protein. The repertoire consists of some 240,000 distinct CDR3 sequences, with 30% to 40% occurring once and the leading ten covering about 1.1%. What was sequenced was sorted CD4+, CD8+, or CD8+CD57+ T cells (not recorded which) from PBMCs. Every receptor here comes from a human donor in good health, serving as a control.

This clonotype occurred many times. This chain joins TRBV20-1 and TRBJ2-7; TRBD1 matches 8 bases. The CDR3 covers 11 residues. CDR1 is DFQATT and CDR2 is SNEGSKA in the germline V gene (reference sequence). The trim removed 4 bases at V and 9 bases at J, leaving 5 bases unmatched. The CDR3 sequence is CSATTGVWQYF. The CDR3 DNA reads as TGCAGTGCTACGACAGGGGTATGGCAGTACTTC.

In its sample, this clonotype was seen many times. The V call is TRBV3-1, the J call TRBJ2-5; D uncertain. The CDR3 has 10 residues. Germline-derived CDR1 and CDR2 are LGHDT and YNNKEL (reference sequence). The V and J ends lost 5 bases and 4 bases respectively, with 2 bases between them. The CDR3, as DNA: TGTGCCAGCAGCTCAGAGACCCAGTACTTC. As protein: CASSSETQYF.

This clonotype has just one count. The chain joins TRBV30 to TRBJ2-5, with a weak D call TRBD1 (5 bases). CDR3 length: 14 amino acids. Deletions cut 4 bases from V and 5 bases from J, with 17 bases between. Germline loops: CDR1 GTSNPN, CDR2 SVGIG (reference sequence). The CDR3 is CAWTPFPGLETQYF. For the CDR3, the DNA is TGTGCCTGGACGCCGTTCCCAGGGCTGGAGACCCAGTACTTC. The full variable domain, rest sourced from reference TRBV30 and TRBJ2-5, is SQTIHQWPATLVQPVGSPLSLECTVEGTSNPNLYWYRQAAGRGLQLLFYSVGIGQISSEVPQNLSASRPQDRQFILSSKKLLLSDSGFYLCAWTPFPGLETQYFGPGTRLLVL.

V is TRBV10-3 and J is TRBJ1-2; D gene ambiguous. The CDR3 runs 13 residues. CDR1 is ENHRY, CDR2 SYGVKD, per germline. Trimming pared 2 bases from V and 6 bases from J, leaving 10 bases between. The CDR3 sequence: CAISERGNDGYTF. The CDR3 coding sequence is TGTGCCATCAGTGAGAGAGGGAACGATGGCTACACCTTC.

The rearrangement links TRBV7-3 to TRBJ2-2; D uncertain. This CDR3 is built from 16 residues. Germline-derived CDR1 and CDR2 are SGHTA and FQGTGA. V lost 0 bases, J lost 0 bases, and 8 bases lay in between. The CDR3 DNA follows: TGTGCCAGCAGCTTAACCTTAATCTCGAACACCGGGGAGCTGTTTTTT. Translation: CASSLTLISNTGELFF.

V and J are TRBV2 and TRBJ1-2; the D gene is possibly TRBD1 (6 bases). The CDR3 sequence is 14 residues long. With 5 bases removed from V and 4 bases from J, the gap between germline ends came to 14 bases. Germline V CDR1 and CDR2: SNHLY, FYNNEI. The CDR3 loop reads CASSPGAGSYGYTF. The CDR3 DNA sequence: TGTGCCAGCAGTCCAGGGGCAGGGTCCTATGGCTACACCTTC. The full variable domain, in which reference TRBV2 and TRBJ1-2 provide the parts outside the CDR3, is EPEVTQTPSHQVTQMGQEVILRCVPISNHLYFYWYRQILGQKVEFLVSFYNNEISEKSEIFDDQFSVERPDGSNFTLKIRSTKLEDSAMYFCASSPGAGSYGYTFGSGTRLTVV.

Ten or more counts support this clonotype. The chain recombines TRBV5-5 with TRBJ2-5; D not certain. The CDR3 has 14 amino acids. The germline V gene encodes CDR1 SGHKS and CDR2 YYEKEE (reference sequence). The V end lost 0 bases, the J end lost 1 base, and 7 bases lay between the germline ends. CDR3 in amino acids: CASSLVGIQETQYF. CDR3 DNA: TGTGCCAGCAGCTTGGTGGGGATCCAAGAGACCCAGTACTTC.

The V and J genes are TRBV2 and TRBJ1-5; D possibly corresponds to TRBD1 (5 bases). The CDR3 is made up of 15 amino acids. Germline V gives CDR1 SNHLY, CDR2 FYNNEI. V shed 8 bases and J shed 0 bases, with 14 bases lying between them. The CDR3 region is CASGWTYRSNQPQHF. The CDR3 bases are TGTGCCAGCGGATGGACATATCGTAGCAATCAGCCCCAGCATTTT.

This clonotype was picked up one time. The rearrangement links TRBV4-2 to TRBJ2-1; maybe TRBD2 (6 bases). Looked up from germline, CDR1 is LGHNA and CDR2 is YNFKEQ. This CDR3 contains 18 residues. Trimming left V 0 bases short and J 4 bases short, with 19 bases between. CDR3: CASSQDMGGAGRYNEQFF. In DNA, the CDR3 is TGTGCCAGCAGCCAAGATATGGGTGGGGCGGGAAGGTACAATGAGCAGTTCTTC.

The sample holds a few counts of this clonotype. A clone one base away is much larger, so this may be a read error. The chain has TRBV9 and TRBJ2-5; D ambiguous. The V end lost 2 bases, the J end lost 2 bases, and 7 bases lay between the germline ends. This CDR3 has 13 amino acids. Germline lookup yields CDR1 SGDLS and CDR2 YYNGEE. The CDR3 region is CASSVHGQETQYF. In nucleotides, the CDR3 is TGTGCCAGCAGCGTTCACGGACAAGAGACCCAGTACTTC.

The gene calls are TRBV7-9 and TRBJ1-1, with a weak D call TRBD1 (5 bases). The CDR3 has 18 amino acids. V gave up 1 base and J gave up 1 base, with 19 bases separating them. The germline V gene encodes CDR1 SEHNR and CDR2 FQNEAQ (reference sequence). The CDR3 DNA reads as TGTGCCAGCAGCTTAGGAAGGTGGGTACGGGGCACGAACACTGAAGCTTTCTTT. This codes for CASSLGRWVRGTNTEAFF. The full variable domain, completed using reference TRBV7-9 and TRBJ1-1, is DTGVSQNPRHKITKRGQNVTFRCDPISEHNRLYWYRQTLGQGPEFLTYFQNEAQLEKSRLLSDRFSAERPKGSFSTLEIQRTEQGDSAMYLCASSLGRWVRGTNTEAFFGQGTRLTVV.

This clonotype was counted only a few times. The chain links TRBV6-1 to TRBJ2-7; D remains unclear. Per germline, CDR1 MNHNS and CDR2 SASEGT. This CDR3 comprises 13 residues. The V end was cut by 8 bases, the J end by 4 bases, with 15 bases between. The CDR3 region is CASFSRIGYEQYF. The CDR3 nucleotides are TGTGCCAGCTTTAGCAGGATTGGATACGAGCAGTACTTC.

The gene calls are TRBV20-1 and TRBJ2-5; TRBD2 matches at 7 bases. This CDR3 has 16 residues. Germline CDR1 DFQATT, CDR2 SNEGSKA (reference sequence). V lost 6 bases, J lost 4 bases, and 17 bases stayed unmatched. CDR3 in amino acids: CSASGPWGGGRETQYF. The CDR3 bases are TGCAGTGCCAGCGGGCCATGGGGGGGTGGACGAGAGACCCAGTACTTC.

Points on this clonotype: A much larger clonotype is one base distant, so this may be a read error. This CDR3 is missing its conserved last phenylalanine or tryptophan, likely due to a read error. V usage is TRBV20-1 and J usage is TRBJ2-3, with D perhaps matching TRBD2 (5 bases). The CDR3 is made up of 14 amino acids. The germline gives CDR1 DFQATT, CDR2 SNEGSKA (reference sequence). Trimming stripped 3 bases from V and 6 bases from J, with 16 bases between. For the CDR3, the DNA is TGCAGTGCTAGGAGGGCCGAAGCTCGGGATACGCAGTATGTT. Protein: CSARRAEARDTQYV.

The CDR3 loop is CASRGSTRNSPLHF. CDR3 bases: TGTGCCAGCAGGGGGTCAACTCGGAATTCACCCCTCCACTTT. This chain links TRBV2 with TRBJ1-6; the D is unclear. This CDR3 comprises 14 residues. V lost 6 bases and J 7 bases, leaving 13 bases between the germline ends. Germline CDR1 is SNHLY and CDR2 is FYNNEI.

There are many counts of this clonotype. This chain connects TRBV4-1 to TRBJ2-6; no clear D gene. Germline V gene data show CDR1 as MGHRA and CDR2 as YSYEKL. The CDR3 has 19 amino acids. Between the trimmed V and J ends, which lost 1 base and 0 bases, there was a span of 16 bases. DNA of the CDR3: TGCGCCAGCAGCCAAGGCGGTTTACAATCCTACTCTGGGGCCAACGTCCTGACTTTC. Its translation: CASSQGGLQSYSGANVLTF.

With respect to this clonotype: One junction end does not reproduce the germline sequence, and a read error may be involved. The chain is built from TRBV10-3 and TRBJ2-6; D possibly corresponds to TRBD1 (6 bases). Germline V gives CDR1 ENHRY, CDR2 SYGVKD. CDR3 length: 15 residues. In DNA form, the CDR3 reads TGTGCCATCAGTGAGTCGAGGGCAGGGGCCTACGTCCTGACTTTC. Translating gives CAISESRAGAYVLTF.

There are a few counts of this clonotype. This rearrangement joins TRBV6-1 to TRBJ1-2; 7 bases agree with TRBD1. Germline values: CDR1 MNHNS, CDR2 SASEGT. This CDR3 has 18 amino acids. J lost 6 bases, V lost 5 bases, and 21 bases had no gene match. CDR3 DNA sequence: TGTGCCAGCAGTACCCTCACGTGGACAGGCGCGACTTCAGATGGCTACACCTTC. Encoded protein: CASSTLTWTGATSDGYTF.